This T cell receptor beta chain originates from a study of blood T cell repertoires in COVID-19. Study summary: The samples span acute and convalescent COVID-19 from the United States, Italy and Spain. Sample material is recorded as cDNA or gDNA derived from T cells, B-cell-depleted T cells, or PBMCs.

The assay was immunoSEQ multiplex PCR, and TCRdb's table has in-frame clones only and misses some. The sample gives roughly 300,000 clones, more than 70% of which show up once; 5.3% is in the top ten. Cohort 3 recovery required two negative PCRs, clearance, or symptom resolution. The sequence was obtained from a woman aged 30 to 39 who had recovered from COVID-19. The sample comprised PBMCs or T cells enriched from blood (not recorded which).

The CDR3 coding sequence is TGTGCCAGCTCTCTAGGGGATTCCCTCCACTTT. It yields the protein CASSLGDSLHF. The chain carries TRBV6-5 and TRBJ1-6, with D possibly matching TRBD1 (5 bases). CDR1 is MNHEY and CDR2 is SVGAGI in the germline V gene. CDR3 length: 11 amino acids. Between the trimmed V and J ends, which lost 8 bases and 14 bases, there was a span of 13 bases.